This T cell receptor beta chain appears in the sequencing data of a study of T-cell reconstitution after alpha-beta-depleted transplantation in children. Regarding the study as a whole: Newly produced T cells mostly accounted for T-cell counts and diversity one year post-transplant. Several hundred expanded graft clones reportedly were the source of alpha-beta T cells about two months after transplant. The high TCRbeta diversity at day 60 in some patients came from surviving recipient T cells and thymic progenitors.

TCRbeta library construction was performed incorporating unique molecular identifiers. TCRdb independently ran MiXCR on the PCR reads; one entry per CDR3 protein. The sample holds a few hundred thousand distinct CDR3 sequences, approximately 13% seen once. This clonotype has ten or more counts. Its antigen is still unknown. Germline V lookup: CDR1 SQVTM, CDR2 ANQGSEA. With 1 base removed from V and 2 bases from J, the gap between germline ends came to 6 bases. The CDR3 totals 13 residues. The clonotype comes from a male patient between 10 and 17 years old who had a stem cell transplant for acute myeloid leukemia, so the T cells may come from the graft donor. The specimen comprised PBMCs, mostly from graft donor cells, sampled 360 days after TCRalphabeta/CD19-depleted stem cell transplant. The chain joins TRBV29-1 to TRBJ1-5; weak D call: TRBD1 (5 bases). CDR3 nucleotide sequence: TGCAGCGTTGAAGCGGGGGGCAATCAGCCCCAGCATTTT. Protein: CSVEAGGNQPQHF.